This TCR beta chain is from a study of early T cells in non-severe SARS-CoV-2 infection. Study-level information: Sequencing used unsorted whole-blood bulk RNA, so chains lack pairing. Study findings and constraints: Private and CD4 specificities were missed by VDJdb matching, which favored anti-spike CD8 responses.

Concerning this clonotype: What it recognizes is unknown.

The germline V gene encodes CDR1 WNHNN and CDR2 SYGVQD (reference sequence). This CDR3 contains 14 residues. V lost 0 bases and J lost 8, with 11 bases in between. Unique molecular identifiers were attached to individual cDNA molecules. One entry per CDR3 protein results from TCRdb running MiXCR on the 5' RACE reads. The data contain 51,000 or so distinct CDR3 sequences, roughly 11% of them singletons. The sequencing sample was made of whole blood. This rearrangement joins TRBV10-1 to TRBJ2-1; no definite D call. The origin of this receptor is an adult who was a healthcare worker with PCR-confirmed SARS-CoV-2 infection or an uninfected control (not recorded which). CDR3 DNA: TGCGCCAGCAGTGAGTCGTTAGCCTCGCATGAGCAGTTCTTC. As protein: CASSESLASHEQFF.